The clone carrying this TCR beta chain has only a few counts. Next came a second PCR, run for roughly 6 to 11 cycles, which used a sample-barcoded 5' primer along with a J-beta primer mix. TCRdb recomputed calls from the 5' RACE reads with MiXCR, one row per CDR3 protein. The data contain under 1,100,000 distinct CDR3 sequences, about 23% of them singletons. This record comes from a study of blood T cells in healthy people across ages. The CDR3 totals 19 residues. Trimming removed 6 bases from V and 4 bases from J; junction bases left unmatched: 20. Germline CDR1 MDHEN, CDR2 SYDVKM. The same sample was also studied in work on T cells of mothers and their children.

Sequenced: blood. V usage is TRBV28 and J usage is TRBJ2-1; TRBD2 matches 8 bases. The sequence was collected from a girl aged 2-10 years in good health. DNA of the CDR3: TGTGCCAGCAGCCGGGGCAGTAGCGGGACACCCTTTGGGTACAATGAGCAGTTCTTC. Its translation is CASSRGSSGTPFGYNEQFF.